The 16 T cell receptor beta chains below were found in one sample sequenced in a study of shared clonotypes between healthy human individuals. TCRdb's copy holds only in-frame clones and misses some; the assay was immunoSEQ multiplex PCR. The sample lists some 500,000 clones, around 96% occurring once. The sample consisted of naive CD4+ T cells sorted from blood. Indicated subset: CD45RA+ positively selected. Receptor source: a woman under 40 in good health.

This sequence joins TRBV30 and TRBJ2-7, with a possible D match to TRBD2 (7 bases). Per germline, CDR1 GTSNPN and CDR2 SVGIG (reference sequence). Trimming took 0 bases from V and 3 from J, leaving 21 bases between them. The CDR3 contains 17 residues. The CDR3 loop reads CAWSVRWGRGAYYEQYF. As DNA, the CDR3 is TGTGCCTGGAGTGTACGTTGGGGGAGGGGGGCTTACTACGAGCAGTACTTC.

This chain joins TRBV27 and TRBJ1-4, with a possible D match to TRBD1 (5 bases). The CDR3 sequence is 15 residues long. Germline V lookup: CDR1 MNHEY, CDR2 SMNVEV (reference sequence). Trimming stripped 2 bases from V and 13 bases from J, with 20 bases between. CDR3 in DNA: TGTGCCAGCAGTTTAGAAGGTTCGGGGGTACATGTACTGTTTTTT. Its translation is CASSLEGSGVHVLFF.

This clone appeared once. The chain has TRBV5-1 and TRBJ2-7, with TRBD1 identical over 11 bases. After removal of 4 bases from V and 5 bases from J, the junction contained 11 bases not matched to a gene. This CDR3 is 16 amino acids long. Germline loops: CDR1 SGHRS, CDR2 YFSETQ. The CDR3 loop reads CASSRMGQGVINEQYF. The CDR3 nucleotides are TGCGCCAGCAGCAGGATGGGACAGGGGGTAATTAACGAGCAGTACTTC. The variable domain in full, completed from reference TRBV5-1 and TRBJ2-7, reads KAGVTQTPRYLIKTRGQQVTLSCSPISGHRSVSWYQQTPGQGLQFLFEYFSETQRNKGNFPGRFSGRQFSNSRSEMNVSTLELGDSALYLCASSRMGQGVINEQYFGPGTRLTVT.

The chain combines TRBV4-2 with TRBJ2-7, with 9 positions matching TRBD2. The CDR3 loop spans 14 amino acids. V lost 3 bases, J lost 4 bases, and 4 bases stayed unmatched. Germline CDR1 LGHNA, CDR2 YNFKEQ. CDR3 residues: CASSQTSGAYEQYF. The DNA of the CDR3 is TGTGCCAGCAGCCAGACTAGCGGAGCTTACGAGCAGTACTTC.

The chain combines TRBV2 with TRBJ1-2; D is perhaps TRBD1 (6 bases). The CDR3 loop spans 12 amino acids. Trimming pared 8 bases from V and 6 bases from J, leaving 13 bases between. Germline-derived CDR1 and CDR2 are SNHLY and FYNNEI. In nucleotides, the CDR3 is TGTGCCAGCCACAGGGTTGAGGATGGCTACACCTTC. Translating gives CASHRVEDGYTF.

The table lists this clone with a count of one. The rearrangement joins TRBV28 to TRBJ1-2, with unresolved D. Germline CDR1 reads MDHEN; CDR2 reads SYDVKM. The CDR3 is made up of 13 amino acids. Trimming removed 3 bases from V and 5 bases from J, with 10 bases in between. In DNA, the CDR3 is TGTGCCAGCAGTTTCTATGGCCAGTATGGCTACACCTTC. This encodes CASSFYGQYGYTF.

The CDR3 protein is CASSPETSGRASEQYF. DNA of the CDR3: TGTGCCAGCAGTCCCGAGACTAGCGGGAGGGCCTCCGAGCAGTACTTC. J is TRBJ2-7 and V is TRBV27, with 14 positions matching TRBD2. The V segment lost 5 bases and the J segment 6 bases; nucleotides outside the gene matches: 9. Per the germline V gene, CDR1 is MNHEY and CDR2 is SMNVEV (reference sequence). The length of the CDR3 is 16 residues.

This rearrangement joins TRBV30 to TRBJ2-5, with 10 bases identical to TRBD2. Germline CDR1 is GTSNPN and CDR2 is SVGIG (reference sequence). The CDR3 extends over 14 amino acids. V gave up 0 bases and J gave up 3 bases; unmatched junction bases: 1. CDR3 coding DNA: TGTGCCTGGAGTGTAACTAGCGGGAAAGAGACCCAGTACTTC. This gives the protein CAWSVTSGKETQYF.

The CDR3 is CASSLATGSGTEAFF. As DNA, the CDR3 is TGCGCCAGCAGCTTGGCCACAGGGTCCGGCACTGAAGCTTTCTTT. This sequence joins TRBV5-1 and TRBJ1-1; the D gene is possibly TRBD1 (6 bases). This CDR3 is built from 15 residues. The V gene's germline CDR1 is SGHRS and CDR2 YFSETQ. The V gene lost 0 bases and the J gene lost 4 bases, with 13 bases spanning the gap.

This clone appeared a single time. The rearrangement links TRBV5-1 to TRBJ2-1; D is undetermined. CDR1 SGHRS and CDR2 YFSETQ come from the germline V gene. There are 11 residues in the CDR3. V lost 4 bases, J lost 9 bases, and 8 bases lay in between. CDR3 bases: TGCGCCAGCAGCAGGACGGGTGAGCAGTTCTTC. Encoded protein: CASSRTGEQFF.

The chain links TRBV19 to TRBJ1-4; D remains ambiguous. CDR1 LNHDA and CDR2 SQIVND come from the germline V gene (reference sequence). The CDR3 sequence is 14 residues long. Trimming removed 6 bases from V and 7 bases from J, with 15 bases in between. The CDR3 DNA reads as TGTGCCAGTAGCCCTAGTTGGAACGGTGAAAAACTGTTTTTT. This codes for CASSPSWNGEKLFF.

This clone has just one count. The rearrangement uses TRBV29-1 and TRBJ2-5, with 8 bases matching TRBD2. The CDR3 covers 16 residues. Germline CDR1 and CDR2: SQVTM and ANQGSEA. V was pared by 0 bases and J by 4 bases, with 10 bases of the junction left unmatched. The DNA of the CDR3 is TGCAGCGTTGAAGACGGACTAGCTCACACATTAGAGACCCAGTACTTC. Its translation is CSVEDGLAHTLETQYF. The variable domain in full, with the rest retrieved from reference TRBV29-1 and TRBJ2-5, is SAVISQKPSRDICQRGTSLTIQCQVDSQVTMMFWYRQQPGQSLTLIATANQGSEATYESGFVIDKFPISRPNLTFSTLTVSNMSPEDSSIYLCSVEDGLAHTLETQYFGPGTRLLVL.

V is TRBV28 and J is TRBJ1-1, with D perhaps TRBD1 (5 bases). Trimming removed 2 bases from V and 5 bases from J, with 12 bases in between. The CDR3 covers 14 residues. The germline V gene encodes CDR1 MDHEN and CDR2 SYDVKM. For the CDR3, the DNA is TGTGCCAGCAGTTTAAACCATGAGGGGACTGAAGCTTTCTTT. This encodes CASSLNHEGTEAFF.

The gene calls are TRBV6-4 and TRBJ2-1; 9 bases agree with TRBD2. The germline V gene encodes CDR1 MRHNA and CDR2 SNTAGT. The CDR3 runs to 15 residues. J was trimmed by 9 bases and V by 3 bases; bases with no gene match: 9. The CDR3 DNA reads TGTGCCAGCAGTGATTCTTTAGCGGGAGCAGGTGAGCAGTTCTTC. As protein: CASSDSLAGAGEQFF.

The V and J genes are TRBV7-8 and TRBJ1-3; D remains ambiguous. This CDR3 spans 15 amino acids. In germline, CDR1 is SGHVS, CDR2 FQNEAQ. Trimming pared 5 bases from V and 2 bases from J, leaving 13 bases between. The CDR3 sequence is CASSPGPLTGNTIYF. The DNA of the CDR3 is TGTGCCAGCAGCCCTGGACCTCTAACTGGAAACACCATATATTTT.

J is TRBJ2-7 and V is TRBV2; weak D call: TRBD2 (5 bases). The germline CDR1 and CDR2 sequences are SNHLY and FYNNEI. V was pared by 8 bases and J by 5 bases, with 16 bases between. The CDR3 extends over 13 amino acids. CDR3 amino acids: CASSPPSSDEQYF. In DNA, the CDR3 is TGTGCCAGCTCACCACCGAGTAGCGACGAGCAGTACTTC.